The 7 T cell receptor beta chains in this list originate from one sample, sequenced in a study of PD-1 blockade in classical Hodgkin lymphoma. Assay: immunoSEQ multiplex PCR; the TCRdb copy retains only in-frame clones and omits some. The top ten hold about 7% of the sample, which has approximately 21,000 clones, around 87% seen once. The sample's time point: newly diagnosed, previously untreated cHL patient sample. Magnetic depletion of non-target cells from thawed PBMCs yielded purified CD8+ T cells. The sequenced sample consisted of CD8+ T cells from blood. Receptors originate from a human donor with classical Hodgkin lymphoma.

The CDR3 nucleotides read TGCGCCAGCAGCTTGAGGAGATCCGGGACAGGGGGCACCTATGAGCAGTTCTTC. It encodes CASSLRRSGTGGTYEQFF. This chain connects TRBV5-1 to TRBJ2-1; 12 bases map to TRBD1. The CDR3 totals 18 residues. Per germline, CDR1 SGHRS and CDR2 YFSETQ. The V and J ends lost 1 base and 8 bases, in that order; junction bases with no gene match: 13.

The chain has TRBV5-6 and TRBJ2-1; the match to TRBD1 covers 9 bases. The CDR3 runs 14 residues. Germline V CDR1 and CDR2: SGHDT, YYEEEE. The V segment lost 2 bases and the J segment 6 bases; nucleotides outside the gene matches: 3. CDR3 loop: CASSFGTGTNEQFF. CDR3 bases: TGTGCCAGCAGCTTCGGGACAGGGACCAATGAGCAGTTCTTC.

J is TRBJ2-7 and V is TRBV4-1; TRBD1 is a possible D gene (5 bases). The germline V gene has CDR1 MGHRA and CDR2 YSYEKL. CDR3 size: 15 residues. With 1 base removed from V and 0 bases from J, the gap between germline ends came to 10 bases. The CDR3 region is CASSQVEQASYEQYF. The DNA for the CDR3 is TGCGCCAGCAGCCAAGTGGAACAGGCCTCCTACGAGCAGTACTTC.

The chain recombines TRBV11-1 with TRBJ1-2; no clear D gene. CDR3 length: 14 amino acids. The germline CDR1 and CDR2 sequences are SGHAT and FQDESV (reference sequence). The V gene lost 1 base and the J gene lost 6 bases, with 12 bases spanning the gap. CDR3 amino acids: CASSLVTPSHGYTF. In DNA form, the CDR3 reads TGTGCCAGCAGCTTAGTTACCCCATCGCATGGCTACACCTTC.

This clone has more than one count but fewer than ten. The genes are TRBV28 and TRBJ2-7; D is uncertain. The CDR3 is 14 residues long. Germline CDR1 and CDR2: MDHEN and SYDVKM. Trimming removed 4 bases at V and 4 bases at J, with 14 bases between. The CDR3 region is CASSSREGLYEQYF. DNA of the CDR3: TGTGCCAGCAGTTCCCGAGAAGGGTTGTACGAGCAGTACTTC.

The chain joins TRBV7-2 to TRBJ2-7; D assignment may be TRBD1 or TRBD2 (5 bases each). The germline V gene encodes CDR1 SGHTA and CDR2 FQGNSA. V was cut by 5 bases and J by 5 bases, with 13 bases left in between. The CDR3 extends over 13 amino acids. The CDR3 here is CASSRTWGDEQYF. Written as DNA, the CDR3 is TGTGCCAGCAGCCGGACTTGGGGCGACGAGCAGTACTTC.

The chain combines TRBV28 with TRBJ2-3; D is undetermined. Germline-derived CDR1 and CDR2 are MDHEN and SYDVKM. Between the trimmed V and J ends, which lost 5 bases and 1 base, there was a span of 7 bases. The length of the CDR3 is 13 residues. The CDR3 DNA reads TGTGCCAGCAGTCGTCCCGGCACAGATACGCAGTATTTT. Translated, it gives CASSRPGTDTQYF.